This entry is about one TCR beta chain. A much larger clonotype is one base distant, so this may be a read error. Some clones are missing from TCRdb's copy, which holds only in-frame ones; the method was immunoSEQ multiplex PCR. The sample carries some 680,000 clones, roughly 73% recorded once. Trimming shortened V by 3 bases and J by 0 bases, and 7 bases separated the two germline ends. Germline V gene lookup returns CDR1 MNHNS and CDR2 SASEGT. CDR3 length equals 14 residues. This entry is derived from a study of shared clonotypes between healthy human individuals. The wider study: Per-donor plates numbered three CD4 naive, three CD4 memory, two CD8 naive and one CD8 memory.

All participating donors were Caucasian adults from Nashville, Tennessee. Sequences were obtained from memory CD4+ T cells sorted from blood. Subset denoted: CD45RA-negative fraction. The genes are TRBV6-1 and TRBJ2-3, with TRBD2 as a possible D gene (6 bases). The sequence derives from a woman younger than 45 in good health. Written as DNA, the CDR3 is TGTGCCAGCAGTGAGCGGGGTAGCACAGATACGCAGTATTTT. Protein sequence: CASSERGSTDTQYF.